This T cell receptor (beta chain) emerged from a study of tumor-infiltrating lymphocytes in primary liver carcinoma. Study-wide results and caveats: In tumor-adjacent and tumor-blood pairs, overlap was lower than in tumor region pairs.

CDR1 is GTSNPN and CDR2 is SVGIG in the germline V gene (reference sequence). Trimming shortened V by 4 bases and J by 10 bases, and 13 bases separated the two germline ends. The CDR3 runs to 11 residues. The source material, 20-30 mg of unsorted bulk tissue, was used to co-extract RNA and DNA. Researchers generated TCR beta cDNA from about 530 ng of total RNA, relying on a constant-region primer. Libraries of TCR beta came from three nested multiplex PCR rounds with slightly modified ARM-PCR. Primers for the first two PCR rounds were TRBV1-TRBV30 forward primers and a C-beta reverse primer (about 10 cycles per round). TCRdb processed the multiplex PCR reads anew with MiXCR; each CDR3 protein has one entry. The top ten hold around 18% of the sample, which has about 190,000 distinct CDR3 sequences, around four fifths seen once. The table lists this clonotype with many counts. Antigen unknown.

The TCR sequence derives from a man in his forties with primary liver carcinoma and hepatitis B virus infection. This chain links TRBV30 with TRBJ1-1, with D possibly matching TRBD1 (5 bases). Sequencing was carried out using tumor tissue from primary liver carcinoma. CDR3 DNA: TGTGCCTGGAACGCAGGGACGAGAGCTTTCTTT. It encodes CAWNAGTRAFF.